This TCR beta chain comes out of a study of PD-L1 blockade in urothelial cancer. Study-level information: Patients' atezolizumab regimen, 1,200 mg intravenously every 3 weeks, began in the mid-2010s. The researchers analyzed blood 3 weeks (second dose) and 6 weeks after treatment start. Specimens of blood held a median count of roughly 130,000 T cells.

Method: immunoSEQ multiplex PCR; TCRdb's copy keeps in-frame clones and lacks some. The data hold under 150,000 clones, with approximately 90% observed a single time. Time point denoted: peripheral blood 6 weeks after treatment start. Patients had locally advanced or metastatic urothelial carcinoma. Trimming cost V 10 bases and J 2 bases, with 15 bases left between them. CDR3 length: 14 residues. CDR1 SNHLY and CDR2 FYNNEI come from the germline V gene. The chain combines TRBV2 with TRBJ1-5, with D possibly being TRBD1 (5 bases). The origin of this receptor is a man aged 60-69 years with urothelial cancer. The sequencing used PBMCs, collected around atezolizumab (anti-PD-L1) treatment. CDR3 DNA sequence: TGTGCCACCTCGACAGCCGGTGGCAATCAGCCCCAGCATTTT. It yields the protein CATSTAGGNQPQHF.